This T cell receptor beta chain came from a study of OX40 agonist ivuxolimab in advanced cancers. Across the study: Earlier treatment with anti-PD-1, anti-PD-L1 or anti-CTLA-4 was permitted, and less than 50% had received some.

This clone was found once. Antigen unknown. Clones were sequenced by immunoSEQ multiplex PCR, and TCRdb holds only the in-frame ones, with some missing. The sample comprises fewer than 80,000 clones, around 89% of which are singletons, and under 7.5% rests with the top ten. Germline CDR1 SGHTS, CDR2 YDEGEE. The V and J ends lost 3 bases and 3 bases, in that order; junction bases with no gene match: 15. CDR3 length: 17 amino acids. Study outcomes and limitations: Normalized T-cell clonal expansion was also low in some nonresponders. At 0.1 to 3.0 mg/kg and by week 6, clonal expansion occurred in CD4+ and CD8+ blood T cells. Expanded peripheral T cells had an undetermined antigen specificity.

The sequenced sample was CD4+ or CD8+ T cells sorted from blood, obtained in a trial of the OX40 agonist ivuxolimab. V usage is TRBV5-8 and J usage is TRBJ2-7; 7 bases map to TRBD1. The sequence derives from an adult with an advanced solid tumor such as melanoma, head and neck, liver or kidney cancer. CDR3 sequence: CASSSSFRDSRIYEQYF. The CDR3 coding sequence is TGTGCCAGCAGCTCTAGCTTTCGGGACAGCCGAATCTACGAGCAGTACTTC.